The 10 T cell receptor beta chains below all came from one sample that was sequenced in a study of blood T cell repertoires in COVID-19. Some clones are missing from TCRdb's copy, which holds only in-frame ones; the method was immunoSEQ multiplex PCR. The repertoire holds under 200,000 clones, more than 75% seen once, with roughly 5.6% in the top ten. The sample taken for sequencing was peripheral blood. The origin of the receptors is a man aged 40-49 years with active or convalescent COVID-19.

J is TRBJ2-7 and V is TRBV6-1; 13 nucleotides line up with TRBD2. CDR3 length: 16 amino acids. The germline gives CDR1 MNHNS, CDR2 SASEGT. V shed 4 bases, J shed 5 bases, and the junction held 8 bases outside the gene matches. The CDR3 here is CASSGGTSGMYDEQYF. In DNA, the CDR3 is TGTGCCAGCAGTGGGGGGACTAGCGGGATGTACGACGAGCAGTACTTC.

The chain recombines TRBV28 with TRBJ1-5, with TRBD1 matching 9 bases. Germline V gene sequence: CDR1 MDHEN, CDR2 SYDVKM. V lost 3 bases to trimming and J lost 6 bases; unmatched junction nucleotides: 6. The CDR3 loop spans 15 amino acids. CDR3 nucleotide sequence: TGTGCCAGCAGTTTGATAGGACAGGGGACTCAGCCCCAGCATTTT. This encodes CASSLIGQGTQPQHF.

This clone occurred a few times. The chain links TRBV6-1 to TRBJ1-1, with a possible D match to TRBD1 (5 bases). The CDR3 totals 13 residues. Trimming left V 0 bases short and J 7 bases short, with 9 bases between. CDR1 is MNHNS, CDR2 SASEGT, per germline. The CDR3 DNA reads as TGTGCCAGCAGTGAAGCGCTGGGGGGTGAAGCTTTCTTT. Protein product: CASSEALGGEAFF.

A single count supports this clone. The chain links TRBV15 to TRBJ1-3, with 8 bases matching TRBD1. This CDR3 is built from 16 residues. Losses at the gene ends were 7 bases for V and 4 bases for J; bases not matched to a gene: 12. CDR1 and CDR2 from the germline V gene are LNHNV and YYDKDF (reference sequence). CDR3 sequence: CATNRETGVVGNTIYF. CDR3 in DNA: TGTGCCACCAACAGGGAGACAGGGGTGGTAGGAAACACCATATATTTT.

In its sample, this clone was seen once. The genes are TRBV2 and TRBJ2-1; TRBD1 is a possible D gene (6 bases). This CDR3 contains 16 residues. Germline V gene data show CDR1 as SNHLY and CDR2 as FYNNEI. Deletions cut 6 bases from V and 4 bases from J, with 19 bases between. CDR3 sequence reads: CASSEAKQGWYNEQFF. The CDR3 region has the DNA TGTGCCAGCAGCGAGGCAAAACAGGGTTGGTACAATGAGCAGTTCTTC.

This chain joins TRBV6-6 and TRBJ2-7; a weak D match, TRBD1 (6 bases). Trimming removed 4 bases at V and 2 bases at J, with 18 bases between. The CDR3 loop spans 16 amino acids. Germline V gene sequence: CDR1 MNHNY, CDR2 SVGAGI (reference sequence). The CDR3 DNA reads TGTGCCAGCAGTTTAAATGGACAGCCATTGCCCTACGAGCAGTACTTC. It codes for CASSLNGQPLPYEQYF.

CDR3 region: CASSRDRDYEQYF. CDR3 in DNA: TGTGCCAGCTCACGGGACAGGGACTACGAGCAGTACTTC. The gene calls are TRBV18 and TRBJ2-7; 9 bases match TRBD1. CDR3 length: 13 amino acids. V dropped 4 bases and J dropped 3; count of bases not matched to a gene: 1. The germline V gene encodes CDR1 KGHSH and CDR2 LQKENI.

The chain has TRBV14 and TRBJ1-5; D is possibly TRBD1 (5 bases). The CDR3 sequence is 12 residues long. The ends were cut back, 1 base at V and 8 bases at J, with 6 bases in the middle. The germline CDR1 and CDR2 sequences are SGHDN and FVKESK. CDR3 loop: CASSQAREPQHF. Written as DNA, the CDR3 is TGTGCCAGCAGCCAAGCCAGGGAGCCCCAGCATTTT.

This chain uses TRBV6-5 with TRBJ1-1, with no clear D. V dropped 6 bases and J dropped 0 bases, with 5 bases sitting between them. This CDR3 spans 12 amino acids. CDR1 and CDR2 from the germline V gene are MNHEY and SVGAGI. The CDR3 reads CASSPMNTEAFF. In DNA form, the CDR3 reads TGTGCCAGCAGCCCCATGAACACTGAAGCTTTCTTT.

The V gene is TRBV4-3, the J gene TRBJ1-6, with 7 bases lining up with TRBD1. The trim removed 1 base at V and 10 bases at J, leaving 7 bases unmatched. This CDR3 is 15 amino acids long. The germline gives CDR1 LGHNA, CDR2 YSLEER. The CDR3 region is CASSQGQGSGSPLHF. As DNA, the CDR3 is TGCGCCAGCAGCCAAGGACAGGGTTCGGGATCACCCCTCCACTTT.